These T cell receptor beta chains were read from a single sample in a study of cytomegalovirus exposure and HLA in healthy donors. This table comes from immunoSEQ multiplex PCR, and its TCRdb copy is limited to in-frame clones, with some not included. This sample contains 55,000 to 85,000 clones. The sample consisted of PBMCs. The receptors here all came from a female donor in good health and CMV-seropositive. The CDR3 runs from the conserved cysteine through the conserved F or W. A D gene is named only where the DNA matches it firmly.

TRBV5-1	.	TRBJ1-3	TGCGCCAGCAGGTTGGCGATAGGAGAAGCTGGAAACACCATATATTTT	CASRLAIGEAGNTIYF
TRBV12-5	TRBD1	TRBJ1-2	TGTGCTAGTGGCTCGACGACAGGGGGAGGCTACACCTTC	CASGSTTGGGYTF
TRBV6-5	.	TRBJ1-5	TGTGCCAGCAGCTACTCGGGACATGCTCAGCCCCAGCATTTT	CASSYSGHAQPQHF
TRBV5-1	.	TRBJ2-1	TGCGCCAGCACGGTCGAGGTGGGCAATGAGCAGTTCTTC	CASTVEVGNEQFF
TRBV15	.	TRBJ1-2	TGTGCCACCAGCAGCGATTGGAGAAACCCCGGCTATGGCTACACCTTC	CATSSDWRNPGYGYTF
TRBV7-2	TRBD2	TRBJ2-5	TGTGCCAGCAGCATTGCGGGGGGGCAAGAGACCCAGTACTTC	CASSIAGGQETQYF
TRBV29-1	TRBD1	TRBJ2-7	TGCAGCGCAACAGGGGGCGCAGCGGCGGACTACTACGAGCAGTACTTC	CSATGGAAADYYEQYF
TRBV19	TRBD1	TRBJ2-2	TGTGCCAGTAGTAGGCAGGGGGCAGTCGGGGAGCTGTTTTTT	CASSRQGAVGELFF
TRBV19	TRBD1	TRBJ1-5	TGTGCCAGTAGGCGAACAGGGGGCAATCAGCCCCAGCATTTT	CASRRTGGNQPQHF
TRBV5-1	TRBD1	TRBJ1-1	TGCGCCAGCAGCTCCTTTCAGGGGGCGCGGGGTTTGAACACTGAAGCTTTCTTT	CASSSFQGARGLNTEAFF
TRBV25-1	TRBD1	TRBJ1-2	TGTGCCAGCAGTGGGGGGACAGACTACACCTTC	CASSGGTDYTF
TRBV25-1	TRBD1	TRBJ2-2	TGTGCCAGCAGTGAACTGGACAGGGGGCACACCGGGGAGCTGTTTTTT	CASSELDRGHTGELFF
TRBV28	TRBD1	TRBJ1-1	TGTGCCAGCAGTCCGGGGACAGGGGGAGGGAACACTGAAGCTTTCTTT	CASSPGTGGGNTEAFF
TRBV15	TRBD2	TRBJ2-1	TGTGCCACCAGCCCCGGGACTAGCGGGGTAGCTTACAATGAGCAGCAGTTCTTC	CATSPGTSGVAYNEQQFF
TRBV10-3	TRBD2	TRBJ2-7	TGTGCCATCAGTGAAGCAGCGGGGGGGCCATACGAGCAGTACTTC	CAISEAAGGPYEQYF
TRBV13	TRBD1	TRBJ2-1	TGTGCCAGCAGCCTCCGGGACAGGGGGAACAATGAGCAGTTCTTC	CASSLRDRGNNEQFF
TRBV6-5	.	TRBJ1-2	TGTGCCAGTCGGTCCCAACCGGGAGATTATGGCTACACCTTC	CASRSQPGDYGYTF
TRBV28	TRBD2	TRBJ2-5	TGTGCCAGCAGTATAATCGGGACTAGCGGTGACCAAGAGACCCAGTACTTC	CASSIIGTSGDQETQYF
TRBV28	.	TRBJ1-5	TGTGCCAGCATCTCGGGTCTCAACGCGGGTCAGCACCAGCATTTT	CASISGLNAGQHQHF
TRBV28	TRBD1	TRBJ2-7	TGTGCCAGCAGTTTAGGCGGGACAGGGACGATCTACGAGCAGTACTTC	CASSLGGTGTIYEQYF
TRBV2	TRBD1	TRBJ1-2	TGTGCCAGCAAACTAGTGTCAGGGGGCTTTACAGGTGGCTACACCTTC	CASKLVSGGFTGGYTF
TRBV13	.	TRBJ1-1	TGTGCCAGCAGCCATAAGGGACTGCTGGAGGGTGAAGCTTTCTTT	CASSHKGLLEGEAFF
TRBV7-2	TRBD1	TRBJ1-3	TGTGCCAGCAGCCAGGGACAGGGTTGGACTGGAAACACCATATATTTT	CASSQGQGWTGNTIYF
TRBV9	TRBD2	TRBJ2-7	TGTGCCAGCAGCGTAGGGGGGGGTCTAGCGGGAGGGCCTGAGCAGTACTTC	CASSVGGGLAGGPEQYF
TRBV11-1	.	TRBJ2-7	TGTGCCAGCAGAGGTATTGGGTCCCCACGGGAGTACTTC	CASRGIGSPREYF
TRBV6-5	TRBD2	TRBJ2-7	TGTGCCAGCAGCGGGCCCGCTAGCGGCGCCTACGAGCAGTACTTC	CASSGPASGAYEQYF
TRBV7-2	.	TRBJ1-5	TGTGCCAGCAGCTTAGATCCGCAGCCCCAGCATTTT	CASSLDPQPQHF
TRBV7-2	TRBD1	TRBJ1-6	TGTGCCAGCATCGGGACAGGCTCCTATAATTCACCCCTCCACTTT	CASIGTGSYNSPLHF
TRBV7-2	.	TRBJ2-3	TGTGCCAGCAGCTTAGCTGCGACAGACACAGATAAGCAGTATTTT	CASSLAATDTDKQYF
TRBV28	.	TRBJ1-4	TGTGCCAGCGACGGAGGATTAAAACTGTTTTTT	CASDGGLKLFF
TRBV4-2	TRBD2	TRBJ2-1	TGTGCCAGCAGCCAACCAACTAGCGGGAACCTTGGGTATGAGCAGTTCTTC	CASSQPTSGNLGYEQFF
TRBV15	TRBD2	TRBJ2-7	TGTGCCACCAGCACCCCCGCCCTCTGGACTAGCGGGGGTACCTACGAGCAGTACTTC	CATSTPALWTSGGTYEQYF
TRBV29-1	TRBD1	TRBJ2-7	TGCAGCGTAGTTGACAGGGGCCGGAGCTCCTACGAGCAGTACTTC	CSVVDRGRSSYEQYF
TRBV4-2	.	TRBJ2-7	TGTGCCAGCAGCCAAGAAACAGGGAGCGGCTCCTACGAGCAGTACTTC	CASSQETGSGSYEQYF
TRBV9	.	TRBJ1-5	TGTGCCAGCAGCGGAGGGATGCCTAATCAGCCCCAGCATTTT	CASSGGMPNQPQHF
TRBV18	TRBD1	TRBJ1-1	TGTGCCAGCTCACCTCTACAGGGGGAAGCTTTCTTT	CASSPLQGEAFF
TRBV5-1	.	TRBJ1-1	TGCGCCAGCAGCACGGACAGTAGGACTGAAGCTTTCTTT	CASSTDSRTEAFF
TRBV18	.	TRBJ1-2	TGTGCCAGCTCACTCCAGAACAGGGATGGCTACACCTTC	CASSLQNRDGYTF
TRBV5-1	TRBD1	TRBJ1-1	TGCGCCAGCAGCTCATGGGACAGGGCGGAAGCTTTCTTT	CASSSWDRAEAFF
TRBV4-2	TRBD2	TRBJ2-3	TGTGCCAGCAGCCAAGAAGGGATCCGGACTAGCGGGAGGGGAGATACGCAGTATTTT	CASSQEGIRTSGRGDTQYF
TRBV10-3	.	TRBJ2-7	TGTGCCATCAGTGCCGGGGACTCCTACGAGCAGTACTTC	CAISAGDSYEQYF
TRBV29-1	.	TRBJ1-3	TGCAGCGCGAATTCAGCAGGGCAAGGAAACACCATATATTTT	CSANSAGQGNTIYF
TRBV29-1	.	TRBJ2-1	TGCAGCGTTGGTCAGAACCGTTACAATGAGCAGTTCTTC	CSVGQNRYNEQFF
TRBV28	.	TRBJ2-5	TGTGCCAGCTGCCCCGGGAGTATGGAGACCCAGTACTTC	CASCPGSMETQYF
TRBV6-1	TRBD2	TRBJ2-7	TGTGCCAGCAGTGAGCTCTCGACTAGCGGAAGACCTATGCGTGTGGAGCAGTACTTC	CASSELSTSGRPMRVEQYF